These 3 T cell receptor beta chains share one sample of origin, sequenced in a study of vaccination and CD4 T cells after COVID-19. Treatment described: 10-day PBMC culture with coronavirus spike peptide pools or control peptides (ViraFEST assay). The Oncomine TCR Beta short-read assay sequenced DNA from cultured CD4+ T cells. TCRdb redid the calling of the PCR reads with MiXCR, one entry per CDR3 protein. The table shows about 15,000 distinct CDR3 sequences, with approximately 49% occurring only once. No antigen is known for these receptors. Material: CD4+ T cells from blood, cultured in vitro. These TCRs come from a human donor who had recovered from COVID-19.

V is TRBV2 and J is TRBJ2-3; D tentatively reads TRBD1 or TRBD2 (5 bases each). With 5 bases removed from V and 0 bases from J, the gap between germline ends came to 9 bases. This CDR3 is 14 amino acids long. Germline V lookup: CDR1 SNHLY, CDR2 FYNNEI. The CDR3 protein is CASSRDLSTDTQYF. CDR3 DNA sequence: TGTGCCAGCAGTCGGGACCTGAGCACAGATACGCAGTATTTT.

This clonotype showed up just a few times. The chain joins TRBV2 to TRBJ1-5, with a possible D match to TRBD1 (5 bases). The CDR3 is made up of 16 amino acids. Germline lookup yields CDR1 SNHLY and CDR2 FYNNEI. Trimming cost V 7 bases and J 1 base, with 17 bases left between them. The CDR3 protein is CASTGPTTLSNQPQHF. In DNA form, the CDR3 reads TGTGCCAGCACGGGGCCAACCACCCTAAGCAATCAGCCCCAGCATTTT.

This clonotype was observed once. One end of the junction fails to match germline, which may point to a read error. The J gene is TRBJ1-6, the V gene TRBV7-3; unclear D gene. Looked up from germline, CDR1 is SGHTA and CDR2 is FQGTGA. This CDR3 is 12 amino acids long. CDR3 protein: CASSLSGSPLHF. The CDR3 bases are TGCGCCAGCAGCTTATCGGGCTCACCCCTCCACTTT.